Below are 15 T cell receptor beta chains sequenced from a single sample in a study of cytomegalovirus exposure and HLA in healthy donors. The PCR had 60 Vbeta and 13 Jbeta primers. Generated by immunoSEQ multiplex PCR, the TCRdb table keeps only in-frame clones and is missing some. Among roughly 150,000 clones listed, about 10% were seen once. Input material: PBMCs. Receptors were obtained from a man aged 45-65 years in good health and CMV-seronegative.

Only a few counts were recorded for this clone. This chain uses TRBV4-2 with TRBJ2-7, with D perhaps TRBD1 (5 bases). V lost 0 bases to trimming and J lost 3 bases, with 15 bases between them. CDR3 size: 16 residues. CDR1 is LGHNA, CDR2 YNFKEQ, per germline. CDR3 in amino acids: CASSQDDIGGHYEQYF. DNA of the CDR3: TGTGCCAGCAGCCAAGATGATATCGGCGGACACTACGAGCAGTACTTC.

A few counts support this clone. This chain joins TRBV5-1 and TRBJ2-5; 9 positions agree with TRBD1. Trimming removed 5 bases from V and 3 bases from J; junction bases left unmatched: 5. Per germline, CDR1 SGHRS and CDR2 YFSETQ. The CDR3 contains 14 residues. CDR3 coding DNA: TGCGCCAGCAGGGGGGACAGGGTCAAAGAGACCCAGTACTTC. Translated, it gives CASRGDRVKETQYF.

About this clone: One junction end disagrees with the germline gene, perhaps due to a read error. This sequence joins TRBV9 and TRBJ1-2; the D gene is possibly TRBD1 (6 bases). The CDR3 is made up of 15 amino acids. Per germline, CDR1 SGDLS and CDR2 YYNGEE. CDR3 region: CTSSPRQDNGYGYTF. The CDR3 region has the DNA TGTACCAGCAGCCCACGACAGGACAATGGGTATGGCTACACCTTC.

The chain uses TRBV7-9 and TRBJ1-1; 7 positions match TRBD1. Germline V gene data show CDR1 as SEHNR and CDR2 as FQNEAQ (reference sequence). Unmatched junction bases numbered 7, after V lost 8 bases and J lost 4 bases. This CDR3 has 13 residues. The CDR3 DNA is TGTGCCAGCGGTCAACAGGGGTCCACTGAAGCTTTCTTT. Protein product: CASGQQGSTEAFF.

This rearrangement joins TRBV4-2 to TRBJ1-2; D may be TRBD1 (6 bases). The CDR3 covers 16 residues. V lost 3 bases and J lost 6, with 20 bases in between. CDR1 LGHNA and CDR2 YNFKEQ come from the germline V gene. The CDR3 protein is CASSQSQGARAHGYTF. The CDR3 DNA is TGTGCCAGCAGCCAGTCACAGGGTGCGAGGGCCCATGGCTACACCTTC.

V is TRBV5-1 and J is TRBJ2-7; D may be TRBD2 (6 bases). Deletions cut 4 bases from V and 0 bases from J, with 8 bases between. Germline V gene sequence: CDR1 SGHRS, CDR2 YFSETQ. The CDR3 loop spans 13 amino acids. CDR3 in amino acids: CASSIGSSYEQYF. The CDR3 DNA reads TGCGCCAGCAGCATCGGGAGCTCCTACGAGCAGTACTTC.

This clone came up a few times. The chain has TRBV6-6 and TRBJ1-2; 7 nucleotides line up with TRBD1. Germline V gene data show CDR1 as MNHNY and CDR2 as SVGAGI (reference sequence). The ends lost 5 bases at V and 2 bases at J; junction bases unmatched: 2. The CDR3 runs to 13 residues. The CDR3 DNA sequence: TGTGCCAGCAGTAGAGGGGGCAACTATGGCTACACCTTC. Translation: CASSRGGNYGYTF.

The chain couples TRBV7-2 to TRBJ2-7, with D possibly being TRBD2 (6 bases). The CDR3 has 15 amino acids. Germline loops: CDR1 SGHTA, CDR2 FQGNSA. Trimming cost V 6 bases and J 0 bases, with 15 bases left between them. The CDR3 loop is CASRYSGESSYEQYF. As DNA, the CDR3 is TGTGCCAGCAGATATAGCGGTGAAAGCTCCTACGAGCAGTACTTC.

V gene TRBV7-3 combines with J gene TRBJ2-7; 7 bases are shared with TRBD1. This CDR3 has 17 amino acids. Germline lookup yields CDR1 SGHTA and CDR2 FQGTGA. With 1 base clipped from V and 6 bases from J, the junction kept 15 bases outside the gene matches. CDR3 sequence reads: CASSLKSATGAQGEQYF. DNA of the CDR3: TGTGCCAGCAGCTTAAAGTCCGCAACAGGGGCCCAAGGCGAGCAGTACTTC.

J is TRBJ2-7 and V is TRBV10-2; 14 bases line up with TRBD2. This CDR3 is 17 amino acids long. V shed 6 bases and J 0 bases; nucleotides not matched to a gene: 7. Per the germline V gene, CDR1 is WSHSY and CDR2 is SAAADI. The DNA for the CDR3 is TGCGCCAGCAGCGATGGGACTAGCGGGAGTTACTCCTACGAGCAGTACTTC. As protein: CASSDGTSGSYSYEQYF.

This chain links TRBV30 with TRBJ2-4, with 15 bases identical to TRBD2. Germline CDR1 is GTSNPN and CDR2 is SVGIG (reference sequence). The CDR3 totals 15 residues. Trimming removed 3 bases from V and 9 bases from J; junction bases left unmatched: 6. This CDR3 is CAWRRTSGGAGIQYF. The CDR3 region has the DNA TGTGCCTGGAGGAGGACTAGCGGGGGGGCTGGCATTCAGTACTTC.

This chain links TRBV5-8 with TRBJ2-1, with 11 bases aligning to TRBD2. Germline V gene lookup returns CDR1 SGHTS and CDR2 YDEGEE. V shed 3 bases, J shed 4 bases, and the junction held 3 bases outside the gene matches. CDR3 size: 15 residues. CDR3 region: CASSSSGRPYNEQFF. CDR3 DNA sequence: TGTGCCAGCAGCTCTAGCGGGAGGCCTTACAATGAGCAGTTCTTC.

This clone occurred a few times. V and J are TRBV7-2 and TRBJ2-5; a weak D match, TRBD1 (6 bases). This CDR3 is 14 amino acids long. CDR1 is SGHTA, CDR2 FQGNSA, per germline. V lost 4 bases and J 3 bases, leaving 12 bases between the germline ends. CDR3 coding DNA: TGTGCCAGCAGCTCAGGGGTCGGGGAAGAGACCCAGTACTTC. Translation: CASSSGVGEETQYF. The whole variable domain, filled in from reference TRBV7-2 and TRBJ2-5, reads GAGVSQSPSNKVTEKGKDVELRCDPISGHTALYWYRQSLGQGLEFLIYFQGNSAPDKSGLPSDRFSAERTGGSVSTLTIQRTQQEDSAVYLCASSSGVGEETQYFGPGTRLLVL.

J is TRBJ2-5 and V is TRBV11-1; tentatively, D is TRBD2 (5 bases). The J call could be wrong; TRBJ2-7 is a better fit for the DNA end. Germline V gene data show CDR1 as SGHAT and CDR2 as FQDESV (reference sequence). The CDR3 loop spans 14 amino acids. CDR3 sequence: CASSTRSGPYEQYF. CDR3 in DNA: TGTGCCAGCAGCACCCGGAGCGGCCCCTACGAGCAGTACTTC.

This chain links TRBV25-1 with TRBJ1-4; D gene uncertain. Germline V gene lookup returns CDR1 MGHDK and CDR2 SYGVNS. V dropped 3 bases and J dropped 0 bases, with 11 bases sitting between them. The CDR3 consists of 16 residues. CDR3 nucleotide sequence: TGTGCCAGCAGTGATTTCGCGAGTGCAACTAATGAAAAACTGTTTTTT. Translated: CASSDFASATNEKLFF.